The 25 T cell receptor beta chains presented below share a single source sample, sequenced in a study of cytomegalovirus exposure and HLA in healthy donors. PCR amplification relied on 60 Vbeta primers (plus 13 Jbeta primers). Clones were read by immunoSEQ multiplex PCR, and TCRdb kept only the in-frame ones, dropping some. The table shows approximately 150,000 clones, with around 80% occurring only once. Sequencing was performed on PBMCs. The source is a human donor in good health.

This chain joins TRBV9 and TRBJ2-7, with D possibly being TRBD1 (6 bases). Germline V CDR1 and CDR2: SGDLS, YYNGEE. The V gene lost 3 bases and the J gene lost 3 bases, with 10 bases spanning the gap. The CDR3 is 13 amino acids. DNA for the CDR3: TGTGCCAGCAGCGGAGAACAGGGCTACGAGCAGTACTTC. This gives the protein CASSGEQGYEQYF.

J is TRBJ2-3 and V is TRBV10-3; D might be TRBD2 (6 bases). CDR3 size: 16 residues. The germline gives CDR1 ENHRY, CDR2 SYGVKD. The ends were cut back, 3 bases at V and 1 base at J, with 14 bases in the middle. Here the CDR3 DNA reads TGTGCCATCAGTGAACTACCTAGCGACGGCACAGATACGCAGTATTTT. It translates to CAISELPSDGTDTQYF.

V is TRBV11-3 and J is TRBJ1-1; TRBD1 matches 8 bases. Looked up from germline, CDR1 is SGHNT and CDR2 is YENEEA. The CDR3 loop spans 14 amino acids. After removal of 3 bases from V and 6 bases from J, the junction contained 6 bases not matched to a gene. The CDR3 nucleotides read TGTGCCAGCAGCTTTGCCACAGGGGGGGCTGAAGCTTTCTTT. Protein sequence: CASSFATGGAEAFF.

The CDR3 coding sequence is TGTGCCAGCAGCTCCAGCGTAACTAATGAAAAACTGTTTTTT. Its translation: CASSSSVTNEKLFF. The chain couples TRBV11-2 to TRBJ1-4; D is unclear. This CDR3 is built from 14 residues. The V gene lost 4 bases and the J gene lost 1 base, with 7 bases spanning the gap. The germline V gene encodes CDR1 SGHAT and CDR2 FQNNGV.

This chain links TRBV11-2 with TRBJ2-7; no reliable D call. The V gene's germline CDR1 is SGHAT and CDR2 FQNNGV. Trimming took 2 bases from V and 0 from J, leaving 17 bases between them. The CDR3 has 17 residues. CDR3 sequence reads: CASSLNGWVLNSYEQYF. CDR3 nucleotide sequence: TGTGCCAGCAGCTTAAACGGGTGGGTCCTAAACTCCTACGAGCAGTACTTC.

The chain recombines TRBV29-1 with TRBJ2-5; D gene ambiguous. CDR1 is SQVTM, CDR2 ANQGSEA, per germline. Trimming pared 4 bases from V and 4 bases from J, leaving 7 bases between. The CDR3 runs 11 residues. CDR3 amino acids: CSVVIRETQYF. In DNA form, the CDR3 reads TGCAGCGTTGTAATCCGAGAGACCCAGTACTTC.

The count of this clone is one. The chain is built from TRBV11-2 and TRBJ1-6; TRBD1 is a possible D gene (5 bases). This CDR3 contains 17 residues. In germline, CDR1 is SGHAT, CDR2 FQNNGV. Trimming took off 1 base at V and 0 bases at J, with 10 bases between the two ends. The DNA for the CDR3 is TGTGCCAGCAGCTTAGTTCAGGGTGGCTCCTATAATTCACCCCTCCACTTT. It specifies CASSLVQGGSYNSPLHF.

The chain combines TRBV9 with TRBJ1-5; D is unclear. The V end was cut by 0 bases, the J end by 4 bases, with 11 bases between. This CDR3 contains 15 residues. Germline lookup yields CDR1 SGDLS and CDR2 YYNGEE. The CDR3: CASSVDVMENQPQHF. As DNA, the CDR3 is TGTGCCAGCAGCGTAGATGTGATGGAGAATCAGCCCCAGCATTTT.

The rearrangement uses TRBV29-1 and TRBJ2-3; D call uncertain. The CDR3 is 12 amino acids. The V and J ends lost 3 bases and 0 bases respectively, with 4 bases between them. CDR1 is SQVTM and CDR2 is ANQGSEA in the germline V gene. This CDR3 is CSVDVSTDTQYF. The DNA of the CDR3 is TGCAGCGTTGACGTGAGCACAGATACGCAGTATTTT.

The genes are TRBV7-2 and TRBJ2-3, with TRBD2 matching 8 bases. Germline V gives CDR1 SGHTA, CDR2 FQGNSA. The ends lost 6 bases at V and 0 bases at J; junction bases unmatched: 5. This CDR3 has 15 amino acids. Here the CDR3 reads CASRRGGTSTDTQYF. The CDR3, as DNA: TGTGCCAGCAGACGCGGGGGGACTAGCACAGATACGCAGTATTTT.

The chain uses TRBV7-9 and TRBJ2-6, with D unclear. The CDR3 totals 15 residues. V was cut by 6 bases and J by 2 bases, with 11 bases left in between. Germline V gene data show CDR1 as SEHNR and CDR2 as FQNEAQ (reference sequence). CDR3 in amino acids: CASSVQKTGANVLTF. The DNA of the CDR3 is TGTGCCAGCAGTGTACAGAAAACTGGGGCCAACGTCCTGACTTTC.

The chain combines TRBV6-4 with TRBJ1-1; the D is unclear. Germline values: CDR1 MRHNA, CDR2 SNTAGT. The length of the CDR3 is 15 residues. V lost 0 bases and J 6 bases, leaving 14 bases between the germline ends. The chain's CDR3 is CASSDSRAGGSEAFF. CDR3 DNA sequence: TGTGCCAGCAGTGACTCGAGGGCCGGAGGCTCTGAAGCTTTCTTT.

The chain is built from TRBV5-1 and TRBJ2-7; 7 bases line up with TRBD2. Germline CDR1 reads SGHRS; CDR2 reads YFSETQ. The CDR3 totals 14 residues. V was pared by 1 base and J by 4 bases, with 5 bases of the junction left unmatched. CDR3 DNA sequence: TGCGCCAGCAGCTTGACTAGCGATGCTTACGAGCAGTACTTC. Translating it yields CASSLTSDAYEQYF.

The rearrangement links TRBV7-2 to TRBJ1-5; a weak D match, TRBD1 (6 bases). The CDR3 spans 15 residues. V lost 4 bases, J lost 7 bases, and 17 bases lay in between. Germline values: CDR1 SGHTA, CDR2 FQGNSA. The CDR3 DNA sequence: TGTGCCAGCAGCTCAATGGGGGGGGCTGGGCAGCCCCAGCATTTT. This translates into CASSSMGGAGQPQHF.

This clone was detected once. The rearrangement links TRBV7-9 to TRBJ1-1, with D uncertain. The V end was cut by 1 base, the J end by 8 bases, with 8 bases between. This CDR3 is 12 amino acids long. CDR1 SEHNR and CDR2 FQNEAQ come from the germline V gene (reference sequence). The CDR3 DNA reads TGTGCCAGCAGCTTAGGAACTGAGGAAGCTTTCTTT. Protein product: CASSLGTEEAFF.

The chain combines TRBV19 with TRBJ2-3; the D gene is possibly TRBD2 (7 bases). This CDR3 spans 15 amino acids. The germline gives CDR1 LNHDA, CDR2 SQIVND (reference sequence). The V end lost 3 bases, the J end lost 1 base, and 11 bases lay between the germline ends. CDR3 region: CASSIEGGRTDTQYF. The CDR3 coding sequence is TGTGCCAGTAGTATTGAGGGGGGGCGCACAGATACGCAGTATTTT.

This clone has a single count. The chain couples TRBV4-2 to TRBJ2-7; 16 bases map to TRBD2. V lost 4 bases, J lost 2 bases, and 17 bases stayed unmatched. This CDR3 has 21 residues. CDR1 LGHNA and CDR2 YNFKEQ come from the germline V gene. The CDR3 DNA reads as TGTGCCAGCAGCCCATCCGGTCCGGGACTAGCGGGGGGGCGAGAGACCTACGAGCAGTACTTC. This codes for CASSPSGPGLAGGRETYEQYF.

The chain has TRBV15 and TRBJ1-6; 7 bases line up with TRBD1. The V gene end was trimmed by 0 bases and the J gene end by 9 bases; junction bases not matched to a gene: 8. Germline V gives CDR1 LNHNV, CDR2 YYDKDF (reference sequence). The length of the CDR3 is 16 residues. The DNA of the CDR3 is TGTGCCACCAGCAGAGATAAGGGGGCGGGAGGTTCACCCCTCCACTTT. Protein: CATSRDKGAGGSPLHF.

The gene calls are TRBV6-5 and TRBJ2-7; weak D call: TRBD2 (5 bases). The CDR3 spans 14 residues. Germline V gene lookup returns CDR1 MNHEY and CDR2 SVGAGI. Between the trimmed V and J ends, which lost 6 bases and 3 bases, there was a span of 15 bases. The CDR3, as DNA: TGTGCCAGCAGGTCCGCGGACTGGAACTACGAGCAGTACTTC. It yields the protein CASRSADWNYEQYF.

This clone was detected only once. This rearrangement joins TRBV18 to TRBJ2-7; D is possibly TRBD1 (5 bases). The CDR3 runs to 14 residues. CDR1 and CDR2 from the germline V gene are KGHSH and LQKENI. The ends were cut back, 1 base at V and 7 bases at J, with 14 bases in the middle. In nucleotides, the CDR3 is TGTGCCAGCTCACCACTCCAAGACAGTATTGAGCAGTACTTC. It is translated as CASSPLQDSIEQYF.

J is TRBJ2-1 and V is TRBV19; 7 nucleotides line up with TRBD2. This CDR3 comprises 15 residues. Germline-derived CDR1 and CDR2 are LNHDA and SQIVND (reference sequence). V lost 3 bases and J lost 4; bases outside the gene matches: 6. CDR3 DNA: TGTGCCAGTAGTATTGGCGGGGGAGCTTACAATGAGCAGTTCTTC. Translated: CASSIGGGAYNEQFF.

The rearrangement links TRBV5-1 to TRBJ1-5; a possible D gene is TRBD1 (6 bases). Germline V gene data show CDR1 as SGHRS and CDR2 as YFSETQ. The CDR3 is made up of 13 amino acids. Trimming pared 2 bases from V and 7 bases from J, leaving 10 bases between. CDR3 nucleotides: TGCGCCAGCAGCTTTAGCGGGGGCCAGCCCCAGCATTTT. Translating it yields CASSFSGGQPQHF.

This clone came up once. The V call is TRBV10-2, the J call TRBJ1-1; 9 bases map to TRBD1. Germline V gives CDR1 WSHSY, CDR2 SAAADI. This CDR3 is 13 amino acids long. V shed 6 bases and J 5 bases; nucleotides not matched to a gene: 4. CDR3 sequence reads: CASRTGGRTEAFF. The CDR3 region has the DNA TGCGCCAGCAGGACAGGGGGGCGGACTGAAGCTTTCTTT.

The chain links TRBV5-6 to TRBJ2-7, with D perhaps matching TRBD2 (7 bases). Germline loops: CDR1 SGHDT, CDR2 YYEEEE. Deletions cut 0 bases from V and 9 bases from J, with 13 bases between. The CDR3 is made up of 13 amino acids. CDR3 in DNA: TGTGCCAGCAGCTTGGGGGGGCCGGGGGGGCAGTACTTC. Translating it yields CASSLGGPGGQYF.

The gene calls are TRBV4-1 and TRBJ2-7; 12 bases are shared with TRBD1. The junction had 4 bases not matched to a gene; V was cut back by 1 base and J by 3 bases. This CDR3 has 16 amino acids. The germline gives CDR1 MGHRA, CDR2 YSYEKL. The DNA of the CDR3 is TGCGCCAGCAGCCAAGGGGGGACAGGGGGCTTCTACGAGCAGTACTTC. This codes for CASSQGGTGGFYEQYF.